These 22 T cell receptor beta chains share one sample of origin, sequenced in a study of blood T cells in healthy people across ages. Together with a sample-barcoded 5' primer, a J-beta primer mix was included in a second PCR lasting roughly 6 to 12 cycles. TCRdb analysed the 5' RACE reads with MiXCR anew, one entry per CDR3 protein. The sample records some 1.5 million distinct CDR3 sequences, roughly 27% being singletons. Sequenced material: blood. The receptors were sampled from a woman in her 30s in good health.

Many counts were recorded for this clonotype. V usage is TRBV15 and J usage is TRBJ2-6; TRBD1 matches at 9 bases. The V gene's germline CDR1 is LNHNV and CDR2 YYDKDF (reference sequence). The CDR3 loop spans 20 amino acids. After removal of 7 bases from V and 0 bases from J, the junction contained 16 bases not matched to a gene. The CDR3 nucleotides read TGTGCCACCAACCGAATCCGAGACAGGGGGGTATACTCTGGGGCCAACGTCCTGACTTTC. Translating gives CATNRIRDRGVYSGANVLTF.

As concerns this clonotype: One end of the junction varies from germline; a read error may be responsible. This chain uses TRBV6-4 with TRBJ2-1; 7 bases align to TRBD2. CDR3 size: 15 residues. Germline V lookup: CDR1 MRHNA, CDR2 SNTAGT. CDR3 nucleotide sequence: TGTGCCGGCAGAGCTAGCGGAGGCTCCTACAATGAGCAGTTCTTC. Its protein product is CAGRASGGSYNEQFF.

This clonotype was counted only a few times. The rearrangement uses TRBV3-1 and TRBJ2-7, with 7 nucleotides matching TRBD2. Germline V gene lookup returns CDR1 LGHDT and CDR2 YNNKEL (reference sequence). The CDR3 totals 14 residues. J was trimmed by 7 bases and V by 4 bases; bases with no gene match: 10. CDR3 nucleotide sequence: TGTGCCAGCAGCCCCCTAACGGGAGGCCGAGAGCAGTACTTC. Its protein product is CASSPLTGGREQYF.

The V and J genes are TRBV4-1 and TRBJ1-1, with D unresolved. Germline values: CDR1 MGHRA, CDR2 YSYEKL. The CDR3 length is 14 residues. The V end was cut by 7 bases, the J end by 0 bases, with 12 bases between. CDR3 region: CASKPGQMNTEAFF. The CDR3 DNA reads TGCGCCAGCAAGCCCGGGCAGATGAACACTGAAGCTTTCTTT.

The J gene is TRBJ2-3, the V gene TRBV18; D may be TRBD2 (5 bases). The germline V and J ends were trimmed by 4 bases and 0 bases, with 14 bases remaining between them. Germline loops: CDR1 KGHSH, CDR2 LQKENI. The CDR3 runs 16 residues. CDR3 in DNA: TGTGCCAGCTCACACTGGACTGGCACTAGCACAGATACGCAGTATTTT. It encodes CASSHWTGTSTDTQYF. Supplemented by reference TRBV18 and TRBJ2-3, the full variable domain reads NAGVMQNPRHLVRRRGQEARLRCSPMKGHSHVYWYRQLPEEGLKFMVYLQKENIIDESGMPKERFSAEFPKEGPSILRIQQVVRGDSAAYFCASSHWTGTSTDTQYFGPGTRLTVL.

This clonotype was counted many times. The chain combines TRBV20-1 with TRBJ2-7; D might be TRBD2 (6 bases). Trimming removed 0 bases from V and 6 bases from J, with 18 bases in between. Per the germline V gene, CDR1 is DFQATT and CDR2 is SNEGSKA (reference sequence). This CDR3 region has 15 residues. CDR3 sequence reads: CSARDLGRGGAEQYF. CDR3 coding DNA: TGCAGTGCTAGAGATCTTGGACGGGGAGGCGCCGAGCAGTACTTC.

In DNA, the CDR3 is TGTGCCAGCAGTTACGGAAGGTCCACTGAAGCTTTCTTT. Translating it yields CASSYGRSTEAFF. The chain is built from TRBV6-6 and TRBJ1-1, with D hard to call. The V end lost 2 bases, the J end lost 4 bases, and 8 bases lay between the germline ends. Per the germline V gene, CDR1 is MNHNY and CDR2 is SVGAGI (reference sequence). The CDR3 totals 13 residues.

This sequence joins TRBV6-2 or TRBV6-3 and TRBJ2-7; TRBD1 or TRBD2 may be the D gene (5 bases each). The V and J ends lost 4 bases and 3 bases respectively, with 16 bases between them. Per the germline V gene, CDR1 is MNHEY and CDR2 is SVGEGT. This CDR3 contains 15 residues. This chain's CDR3 is CASSSPGTIYYEQYF. DNA for the CDR3: TGTGCCAGCAGTTCGCCGGGGACGATTTACTACGAGCAGTACTTC.

This clonotype has a count of ten or more. CDR3 amino acids: CASSAPGQSYEQYF. DNA of the CDR3: TGTGCCAGCAGCGCCCCGGGACAGTCCTACGAGCAGTACTTC. The rearrangement uses TRBV7-2 and TRBJ2-7, with 7 positions matching TRBD1. V shed 5 bases, J shed 1 base, and the junction held 5 bases outside the gene matches. Germline V gives CDR1 SGHTA, CDR2 FQGNSA. This CDR3 has 14 amino acids.

Note on this clonotype: One junction end does not reproduce the germline sequence, and a read error may be involved. The chain recombines TRBV29-1 with TRBJ2-1; D unresolved. The V gene's germline CDR1 is SQVTM and CDR2 ANQGSEA. This CDR3 has 12 residues. The CDR3 spells CGVGAGDNEQFF. DNA for the CDR3: TGCGGCGTTGGAGCTGGGGACAATGAGCAGTTCTTC.

V usage is TRBV2 and J usage is TRBJ2-7, with D maybe TRBD2 (6 bases). The CDR3 is made up of 12 amino acids. Looked up from germline, CDR1 is SNHLY and CDR2 is FYNNEI. V dropped 11 bases and J dropped 6 bases, with 17 bases sitting between them. The CDR3 region is CACTTRGGEQYF. CDR3 DNA sequence: TGTGCCTGCACGACACGGGGAGGCGAGCAGTACTTC. The full variable domain, its missing parts supplied by reference TRBV2 and TRBJ2-7, is EPEVTQTPSHQVTQMGQEVILRCVPISNHLYFYWYRQILGQKVEFLVSFYNNEISEKSEIFDDQFSVERPDGSNFTLKIRSTKLEDSAMYFCACTTRGGEQYFGPGTRLTVT.

On this clonotype itself: Being one base from a much bigger clone, this may be a read error. The chain has TRBV10-2 and TRBJ2-3; D is perhaps TRBD1 (6 bases). This CDR3 region has 12 residues. The germline CDR1 and CDR2 sequences are WSHSY and SAAADI. For the CDR3, the DNA is TGCGCCAGCGGTGAAGACAGGGATACGCAGTATTTT. Protein product: CASGEDRDTQYF.

The genes are TRBV28 and TRBJ2-4; TRBD1 agrees at 8 bases. The last part of the DNA fits TRBJ2-7 better; the J call may be wrong. Germline V CDR1 and CDR2: MDHEN, SYDVKM. The CDR3 runs to 18 residues. CDR3 nucleotides: TGTGCCAGCAGTTTCAGGATTACTGGCGGACAGGGAGAGGACGAGCAGTACTTC. Translating gives CASSFRITGGQGEDEQYF.

The V and J genes are TRBV20-1 and TRBJ1-2, with D possibly TRBD1 on 6 matching bases. CDR1 and CDR2 (germline): DFQATT, SNEGSKA (reference sequence). V lost 2 bases and J lost 13, with 11 bases in between. CDR3 size: 10 residues. CDR3 loop: CSARSQGVTF. The DNA of the CDR3 is TGCAGTGCTAGATCACAGGGAGTCACCTTC.

The CDR3 is CASSLEANLAKNIQYF. The CDR3, as DNA: TGTGCCAGCAGCTTAGAGGCTAATTTAGCCAAAAACATTCAGTACTTC. This chain joins TRBV11-2 and TRBJ2-4; D unclear. Trimming pared 0 bases from V and 0 bases from J, leaving 9 bases between. Germline V lookup: CDR1 SGHAT, CDR2 FQNNGV. The CDR3 is 16 residues long.

In this sample, this clonotype turned up a few times. The rearrangement joins TRBV3-1 to TRBJ2-3; 9 positions agree with TRBD2. The CDR3 has 15 residues. In germline, CDR1 is LGHDT, CDR2 YNNKEL (reference sequence). Trimming removed 8 bases from V and 5 bases from J; junction bases left unmatched: 11. The CDR3 loop reads CASAGGLAGGDTQYF. DNA of the CDR3: TGTGCCAGCGCGGGGGGGCTAGCGGGCGGAGATACGCAGTATTTT.

The chain is built from TRBV28 and TRBJ2-5, with 8 bases that match TRBD2. Germline CDR1 reads MDHEN; CDR2 reads SYDVKM. The CDR3 length is 14 residues. V lost 4 bases to trimming and J lost 7 bases; unmatched junction nucleotides: 8. DNA for the CDR3: TGTGCCAGCAGTTCGGGACTAGTAATTGGGACCCAGTACTTC. Translating gives CASSSGLVIGTQYF.

The V call is TRBV9, the J call TRBJ2-3, with TRBD2 matching 8 bases. This CDR3 comprises 15 residues. Losses at the gene ends were 2 bases for V and 1 base for J; bases not matched to a gene: 3. Germline CDR1 reads SGDLS; CDR2 reads YYNGEE. The CDR3 DNA is TGTGCCAGCAGCGTGGCAGCGGGGGGCACAGATACGCAGTATTTT. The encoded protein is CASSVAAGGTDTQYF.

A remark on this clonotype: The junction departs from germline at one end; a sequencing error may be responsible. CDR3 sequence: CASSLRGTGTGHTF. CDR3 DNA sequence: TGTGCCAGCAGTTTACGGGGGACAGGTACTGGCCACACCTTC. The rearrangement links TRBV12-3 or TRBV12-4 to TRBJ1-2, with TRBD1 matching 8 bases. There are 14 residues in the CDR3.

This clonotype was counted a few times. The chain carries TRBV12-3 or TRBV12-4 and TRBJ1-2; D ambiguous. The CDR3 extends over 13 amino acids. V shed 4 bases and J shed 3 bases, with 9 bases lying between them. The CDR3 DNA sequence: TGTGCCAGCAGTTCGACGGACTACTATGGCTACACCTTC. This codes for CASSSTDYYGYTF.

Comments on this clonotype: With a much larger clone just one base away, this may be a read error. CDR3 loop: CATRSRELETQYF. The CDR3 bases are TGTGCCACCAGGTCCAGGGAGTTGGAGACCCAGTACTTC. The rearrangement links TRBV10-3 to TRBJ2-5, with D perhaps matching TRBD1 or TRBD2 (5 bases each). The CDR3 consists of 13 residues. CDR1 and CDR2 (germline): ENHRY, SYGVKD. Trimming left V 10 bases short and J 5 bases short, with 17 bases between.

This clonotype was observed a few times. This sequence joins TRBV7-2 and TRBJ2-1; 9 nucleotides line up with TRBD2. This CDR3 has 18 amino acids. V was pared by 0 bases and J by 4 bases, with 10 bases of the junction left unmatched. CDR1 SGHTA and CDR2 FQGNSA come from the germline V gene. The CDR3 nucleotides are TGTGCCAGCAGCTTAGCGAGGGGCAAGCGGGGGGTTTACAATGAGCAGTTCTTC. Its translation: CASSLARGKRGVYNEQFF.